The 14 T cell receptor beta chains given below trace back to one sample, sequenced in a study of blood T cells in healthy people across ages. Using a J-beta primer mix together with a sample-barcoded 5' primer, a second PCR was run for roughly 6 to 11 cycles. MiXCR, applied by TCRdb to the 5' RACE reads, yields one record per CDR3 protein. This table has approximately 800,000 distinct CDR3 sequences, roughly 25% appearing once. These data also formed part of another study, on T cells of mothers and their children.

Sequencing was performed on blood. Source of these receptors: a boy younger than 18 in good health.

This clonotype was recorded a few times. This chain links TRBV12-3 or TRBV12-4 with TRBJ1-2, with a weak D call TRBD1 (5 bases). This CDR3 has 15 residues. Between the trimmed V and J ends, which lost 4 bases and 4 bases, there was a span of 16 bases. CDR3 region: CASSSGLVDAYGYTF. The CDR3 bases are TGTGCCAGCAGTTCGGGACTGGTCGATGCCTATGGCTACACCTTC.

This clonotype was recorded a few times. At one end, the junction sequence differs from germline, possibly due to a read error. The V call is TRBV28, the J call TRBJ2-5, with a weak D call TRBD1 (5 bases). The assigned J gene may be wrong: the sequence end matches TRBJ2-7 better. The CDR3 loop spans 14 amino acids. Germline lookup yields CDR1 MDHEN and CDR2 SYDVKM. The chain's CDR3 is CVSSLFPGFHEQYF. CDR3 nucleotides: TGTGTCAGCAGTTTATTCCCAGGGTTCCACGAGCAGTACTTC.

The sample holds a few counts of this clonotype. The chain employs TRBV30 and TRBJ1-5; D gene unclear. This CDR3 spans 13 amino acids. Germline V gene sequence: CDR1 GTSNPN, CDR2 SVGIG (reference sequence). V lost 0 bases to trimming and J lost 4 bases, with 7 bases between them. The DNA for the CDR3 is TGTGCCTGGAGTGTAACTGGGAATCAGCCCCAGCATTTT. The encoded protein is CAWSVTGNQPQHF.

This chain links TRBV5-6 with TRBJ1-2; 7 bases fit TRBD1. Trimming cost V 3 bases and J 4 bases; bases outside gene matches: 3. The germline V gene encodes CDR1 SGHDT and CDR2 YYEEEE. This CDR3 region has 13 residues. The CDR3, as DNA: TGTGCCAGCAGCTCCGGGACAGTCTATGGCTACACCTTC. It specifies CASSSGTVYGYTF. Supplemented by reference TRBV5-6 and TRBJ1-2, the full variable domain reads DAGVTQSPTHLIKTRGQQVTLRCSPKSGHDTVSWYQQALGQGPQFIFQYYEEEERQRGNFPDRFSGHQFPNYSSELNVNALLLGDSALYLCASSSGTVYGYTFGSGTRLTVV.

This chain uses TRBV12-3 or TRBV12-4 with TRBJ2-7, with a weak D call TRBD2 (7 bases). This CDR3 has 16 amino acids. V lost 5 bases, J lost 1 base, and 18 bases lay in between. The CDR3 loop is CASSPPGRGESYEQYF. In DNA, the CDR3 is TGTGCCAGCAGTCCCCCGGGGAGGGGGGAATCCTACGAGCAGTACTTC.

This chain joins TRBV28 and TRBJ2-5; no definite D call. Germline CDR1 and CDR2: MDHEN and SYDVKM. CDR3 length equals 16 residues. V gave up 2 bases and J gave up 5 bases, with 18 bases separating them. The chain's CDR3 is CASSLGVVTEMETQYF. The CDR3 DNA is TGTGCCAGCAGTTTAGGAGTTGTGACGGAGATGGAGACCCAGTACTTC.

This clonotype was seen a few times. The rearrangement uses TRBV7-8 and TRBJ2-1; D not resolved. Trimming pared 4 bases from V and 2 bases from J, leaving 12 bases between. The CDR3 has 15 amino acids. CDR1 is SGHVS, CDR2 FQNEAQ, per germline. The CDR3 loop is CASSSTASTYNEQFF. The CDR3 DNA sequence: TGTGCCAGCAGCTCCACCGCGAGCACCTACAATGAGCAGTTCTTC.

This clonotype was detected only a few times. The chain carries TRBV10-2 and TRBJ2-5, with a possible D match to TRBD1 (5 bases). Trimming left V 2 bases short and J 4 bases short, with 11 bases between. CDR3 length equals 14 residues. The germline CDR1 and CDR2 sequences are WSHSY and SAAADI. CDR3 bases: TGCGCCAGCAGTGAGGAAACAGGCGGAGAGACCCAGTACTTC. Its translation: CASSEETGGETQYF.

This clonotype was observed a few times. The gene calls are TRBV3-1 and TRBJ2-6; no definite D call. V gave up 1 base and J gave up 2 bases, with 15 bases separating them. Germline V lookup: CDR1 LGHDT, CDR2 YNNKEL (reference sequence). This CDR3 comprises 18 residues. As DNA, the CDR3 is TGTGCCAGCAGCCAAGGAGCCCGTATTCCTACTGGGGCCAACGTCCTGACTTTC. Translation: CASSQGARIPTGANVLTF.

The chain links TRBV7-9 to TRBJ2-3; 7 positions match TRBD2. The CDR3 extends over 19 amino acids. Germline V gene lookup returns CDR1 SEHNR and CDR2 FQNEAQ (reference sequence). With V trimmed by 5 bases and J by 1 base, 18 bases remained unmatched. Here the CDR3 DNA reads TGTGCCAGCAGCGCGCTGCCAGCGGGGAGTCATATTCGCACAGATACGCAGTATTTT. This encodes CASSALPAGSHIRTDTQYF.

This clonotype was observed a few times. A much larger clone lies a single base off, so this may be a read error. The rearrangement uses TRBV7-2 and TRBJ2-5, with a weak D call TRBD1 (5 bases). TRBJ2-7 matches the DNA end more closely, so the J call is doubtful. This CDR3 spans 11 amino acids. CDR1 and CDR2 from the germline V gene are SGHTA and FQGNSA. Here the CDR3 reads CASSDSCEQYF. For the CDR3, the DNA is TGTGCCAGCAGTGACAGCTGCGAGCAGTACTTC.

The rearrangement joins TRBV9 to TRBJ1-2; TRBD1 might be the D (5 bases). CDR1 and CDR2 (germline): SGDLS, YYNGEE. Trimming pared 3 bases from V and 4 bases from J, leaving 16 bases between. The CDR3 has 15 amino acids. CDR3 bases: TGTGCCAGCAGCGCCCCAAATGGGGACGTCTATGGCTACACCTTC. Translating gives CASSAPNGDVYGYTF.

This clonotype appeared a single time. The chain employs TRBV20-1 and TRBJ1-3; D is ambiguous. Deletions cut 1 base from V and 4 bases from J, with 8 bases between. The CDR3 consists of 13 residues. Germline V gives CDR1 DFQATT, CDR2 SNEGSKA (reference sequence). The CDR3 region has the DNA TGCAGTGCTAGAGGGGATTTGGGAAACACCATATATTTT. Protein: CSARGDLGNTIYF.

This sequence joins TRBV12-3 or TRBV12-4 and TRBJ2-1, with unresolved D. The V end was cut by 0 bases, the J end by 0 bases, with 9 bases between. The CDR3 spans 16 residues. CDR3 in amino acids: CASSLAGSSSYNEQFF. The CDR3 DNA is TGTGCCAGCAGTTTAGCTGGGTCCAGCTCCTACAATGAGCAGTTCTTC.